The sequence of this TCR beta chain was determined in a study of Ad26.COV2.S vaccination and SARS-CoV-2 variants. V lost 5 bases to trimming and J lost 2 bases; unmatched junction nucleotides: 9. The CDR3 covers 16 residues. CDR1 and CDR2 from the germline V gene are SEHNR and FQNEAQ (reference sequence). Treatment: some 20 received Ad26.COV2.S at low or high dose, single or two shots; a few received placebo; per-sample allocation not given. Collection of the samples took place on day 63 after the first injection of vaccine or placebo. Method: immunoSEQ multiplex PCR; TCRdb's copy keeps in-frame clones and lacks some. The table has 300,000 to 400,000 clones, 70% to 90% seen once.

The sequencing here drew on peripheral blood, taken in a trial of Ad26.COV2.S vaccine versus placebo. This TCR came from a person between 18 and 65 years old who received the Ad26.COV2.S COVID-19 vaccine or a placebo. The chain uses TRBV7-9 and TRBJ1-3; 7 bases are shared with TRBD1. In DNA form, the CDR3 reads TGTGCCAGCAGCCCGCAAGAGCAGGGGGCTGGAAACACCATATATTTT. Its translation: CASSPQEQGAGNTIYF.